These 30 T cell receptor beta chains share one sample of origin, sequenced in a study of radiation and T cells in renal cell carcinoma. Stated time point: baseline pretreatment blood. Treatment of the sample: 15 Gy SBRT to primary tumor, nephrectomy 4 weeks later. Assay: immunoSEQ multiplex PCR; the TCRdb copy retains only in-frame clones and omits some. Counted here are some 150,000 clones, roughly 85% occurring once; the ten biggest clones make up under 30%. The sequencing here drew on blood, taken from a patient whose treatment included radiotherapy and nephrectomy. The receptors were gathered from a woman between 45 and 60 years old with renal cell carcinoma.

This rearrangement joins TRBV7-2 to TRBJ1-6; unclear D gene. The CDR3 is 12 residues long. CDR1 SGHTA and CDR2 FQGNSA come from the germline V gene. With 6 bases removed from V and 7 bases from J, the gap between germline ends came to 7 bases. CDR3 bases: TGTGCCAGCAGTCTCTCCAATTCACCCCTCCACTTT. Its translation: CASSLSNSPLHF.

The chain links TRBV5-6 to TRBJ1-3; D ambiguous. Trimming left V 4 bases short and J 3 bases short, with 11 bases between. In germline, CDR1 is SGHDT, CDR2 YYEEEE. There are 14 residues in the CDR3. CDR3 DNA: TGTGCCAGCAGCCTCAAAGGAGGTGGAAACACCATATATTTT. Its translation is CASSLKGGGNTIYF. Full variable domain (missing parts from reference TRBV5-6 and TRBJ1-3): DAGVTQSPTHLIKTRGQQVTLRCSPKSGHDTVSWYQQALGQGPQFIFQYYEEEERQRGNFPDRFSGHQFPNYSSELNVNALLLGDSALYLCASSLKGGGNTIYFGEGSWLTVV.

V usage is TRBV5-1 and J usage is TRBJ1-2; D not certain. V was pared by 4 bases and J by 2 bases, with 12 bases between. Germline CDR1 and CDR2: SGHRS and YFSETQ. The CDR3 extends over 14 amino acids. CDR3 sequence (DNA): TGCGCCAGCAGCCTCGGGTCTTCGAACTATGGCTACACCTTC. Translated, it gives CASSLGSSNYGYTF.

The V call is TRBV7-2, the J call TRBJ2-1; tentative D call: TRBD2 (5 bases). The CDR3 totals 15 residues. V was pared by 6 bases and J by 8 bases, with 20 bases between. Per germline, CDR1 SGHTA and CDR2 FQGNSA. CDR3 residues: CASRLPGQKRDEQFF. CDR3 nucleotides: TGTGCCAGCAGGTTACCCGGCCAAAAGAGGGATGAGCAGTTCTTC.

The CDR3 region is CASSHRETQYF. The CDR3 DNA sequence: TGTGCCAGCAGCCATCGAGAGACCCAGTACTTC. V is TRBV7-2 and J is TRBJ2-5; D unresolved. The CDR3 sequence is 11 residues long. Germline CDR1 reads SGHTA; CDR2 reads FQGNSA. Deletions cut 5 bases from V and 4 bases from J, with 5 bases between.

The genes are TRBV11-2 and TRBJ2-3, with D perhaps TRBD1 (6 bases). Trimming removed 5 bases from V and 6 bases from J, with 12 bases in between. The CDR3 has 13 residues. CDR1 and CDR2 from the germline V gene are SGHAT and FQNNGV. The DNA of the CDR3 is TGTGCCAGCAGCCGGGACACTCGGGATACGCAGTATTTT. This sequence encodes CASSRDTRDTQYF.

J is TRBJ1-5 and V is TRBV4-1; D is uncertain. Looked up from germline, CDR1 is MGHRA and CDR2 is YSYEKL. The V end lost 1 base, the J end lost 0 bases, and 19 bases lay between the germline ends. The CDR3 loop spans 19 amino acids. This CDR3 reads CASSQGWQDEQYSNQPQHF. The CDR3 DNA follows: TGCGCCAGCAGCCAAGGATGGCAGGATGAACAGTATAGCAATCAGCCCCAGCATTTT.

The chain uses TRBV5-6 and TRBJ2-1; D not certain. The V gene lost 0 bases and the J gene lost 5 bases, with 9 bases spanning the gap. Per germline, CDR1 SGHDT and CDR2 YYEEEE. The CDR3 is 14 amino acids. The CDR3, as DNA: TGTGCCAGCAGCTTGGGGTGGCCAAACAATGAGCAGTTCTTC. It is translated as CASSLGWPNNEQFF.

This clone was seen once. The rearrangement uses TRBV9 and TRBJ1-2; D remains ambiguous. V shed 3 bases and J shed 13 bases, with 16 bases lying between them. The CDR3 length is 12 residues. From germline, CDR1 is SGDLS and CDR2 YYNGEE. This chain's CDR3 is CASSGDQESSTF. Here the CDR3 DNA reads TGTGCCAGCAGCGGCGACCAGGAATCGAGCACCTTC.

V is TRBV5-6 and J is TRBJ2-3, with 7 bases fitting TRBD2. V gave up 6 bases and J gave up 2 bases; unmatched junction bases: 15. Looked up from germline, CDR1 is SGHDT and CDR2 is YYEEEE. CDR3 length: 17 amino acids. CDR3 sequence reads: CASTLWGGRGITDTQYF. For the CDR3, the DNA is TGTGCCAGCACCCTGTGGGGGGGGAGGGGAATCACAGATACGCAGTATTTT. The whole variable domain, filled in from reference TRBV5-6 and TRBJ2-3, reads DAGVTQSPTHLIKTRGQQVTLRCSPKSGHDTVSWYQQALGQGPQFIFQYYEEEERQRGNFPDRFSGHQFPNYSSELNVNALLLGDSALYLCASTLWGGRGITDTQYFGPGTRLTVL.

This clone was seen a few times. V usage is TRBV6-5 and J usage is TRBJ2-7, with D unclear. The CDR3 extends over 15 amino acids. The V end was cut by 5 bases, the J end by 3 bases, with 17 bases between. Germline CDR1 is MNHEY and CDR2 is SVGAGI. The CDR3 region has the DNA TGTGCCAGCAGTCGAGACCGGGCCAGAGGCTACGAGCAGTACTTC. Its protein is CASSRDRARGYEQYF.

The CDR3 protein is CASSQDLGLDLDNEQFF. In DNA form, the CDR3 reads TGCGCCAGCAGCCAAGATCTCGGACTAGACCTTGACAATGAGCAGTTCTTC. This chain uses TRBV4-3 with TRBJ2-1; 7 bases map to TRBD2. Losses at the gene ends were 0 bases for V and 5 bases for J; bases not matched to a gene: 10. In germline, CDR1 is LGHNA, CDR2 YSLEER. The CDR3 loop spans 17 amino acids.

This clone turned up a few times. This rearrangement joins TRBV7-2 to TRBJ1-4; D gene uncertain. Germline loops: CDR1 SGHTA, CDR2 FQGNSA. Trimming removed 2 bases from V and 5 bases from J, with 9 bases in between. The CDR3 spans 14 residues. CDR3 protein: CASSLRSGNEKLFF. The CDR3 nucleotides are TGTGCCAGCAGCTTAAGGAGCGGGAATGAAAAACTGTTTTTT.

This clone is a singleton in its sample. The chain carries TRBV7-9 and TRBJ1-2; D perhaps matches TRBD1 (5 bases). The V gene lost 5 bases and the J gene lost 5 bases, with 12 bases spanning the gap. Germline values: CDR1 SEHNR, CDR2 FQNEAQ (reference sequence). CDR3 length equals 13 residues. The DNA of the CDR3 is TGTGCCAGCAGCGATCAGGGCGTATATGGCTACACCTTC. As protein: CASSDQGVYGYTF.

As regards this clone: The same CDR3 is also encoded by other DNA sequences in this sample. V is TRBV7-2 and J is TRBJ2-1; no reliable D call. There are 14 residues in the CDR3. Trimming took off 0 bases at V and 10 bases at J, with 13 bases between the two ends. Looked up from germline, CDR1 is SGHTA and CDR2 is FQGNSA. The CDR3 reads CASSLALGDGEQFF. The CDR3 nucleotides are TGTGCCAGCAGCTTAGCGCTGGGTGACGGAGAGCAGTTCTTC. The full variable domain, rest sourced from reference TRBV7-2 and TRBJ2-1, is GAGVSQSPSNKVTEKGKDVELRCDPISGHTALYWYRQSLGQGLEFLIYFQGNSAPDKSGLPSDRFSAERTGGSVSTLTIQRTQQEDSAVYLCASSLALGDGEQFFGPGTRLTVL.

This chain connects TRBV5-1 to TRBJ1-3, with D unresolved. Trimming pared 0 bases from V and 0 bases from J, leaving 10 bases between. Germline CDR1 is SGHRS and CDR2 is YFSETQ. The CDR3 runs to 16 residues. For the CDR3, the DNA is TGCGCCAGCAGCTTGGTCGGAGAGAGCTCTGGAAACACCATATATTTT. Protein sequence: CASSLVGESSGNTIYF.

The rearrangement uses TRBV19 and TRBJ2-2; no clear D. The CDR3 consists of 14 residues. The germline V gene has CDR1 LNHDA and CDR2 SQIVND (reference sequence). Trimming took 4 bases from V and 11 from J, leaving 17 bases between them. The CDR3 coding sequence is TGTGCCAGTAGTACCCAATCCCTAAGTGTTGAGCTGTTTTTT. Amino acids: CASSTQSLSVELFF.

The V call is TRBV13, the J call TRBJ2-6; the D gene is possibly TRBD1 (6 bases). In germline, CDR1 is PRHDT, CDR2 FYEKMQ (reference sequence). V lost 5 bases and J 2 bases, leaving 13 bases between the germline ends. The CDR3 length is 16 residues. The CDR3 sequence: CASSRTTGTGANVLTF. In nucleotides, the CDR3 is TGTGCCAGCAGCAGAACTACAGGGACTGGGGCCAACGTCCTGACTTTC.

The rearrangement joins TRBV5-6 to TRBJ2-7, with D possibly TRBD1 on 6 matching bases. Germline lookup yields CDR1 SGHDT and CDR2 YYEEEE. The CDR3 runs 14 residues. V dropped 2 bases and J dropped 1 base, with 10 bases sitting between them. CDR3 in DNA: TGTGCCAGCAGCTTTGCAGGGGCGTCCTACGAGCAGTACTTC. This encodes CASSFAGASYEQYF.

V and J are TRBV14 and TRBJ2-7; D unclear. The CDR3 is 15 amino acids. V lost 0 bases and J 7 bases, leaving 16 bases between the germline ends. Germline CDR1 and CDR2: SGHDN and FVKESK. CDR3 residues: CASSQDGQSLREQYF. In DNA, the CDR3 is TGTGCCAGCAGCCAAGATGGGCAGAGCCTACGAGAGCAGTACTTC.

A word on this clone: A junction end diverges from the germline sequence, so it may reflect a read error. CDR3 amino acids: CASSEEGSYNSPLYF. CDR3 DNA: TGCGCCAGCAGTGAGGAAGGTTCCTATAATTCACCCCTCTACTTT. The V call is TRBV10-1, the J call TRBJ1-6, with unresolved D. CDR1 WNHNN and CDR2 SYGVQD come from the germline V gene (reference sequence). The length of the CDR3 is 15 residues.

The rearrangement joins TRBV9 to TRBJ2-1, with D hard to call. Trimming left V 7 bases short and J 7 bases short, with 15 bases between. This CDR3 has 13 residues. From germline, CDR1 is SGDLS and CDR2 YYNGEE. The DNA of the CDR3 is TGTGCCAGCTCGAGAGCCGAAGGGAATGAGCAGTTCTTC. It is translated as CASSRAEGNEQFF.

This clone was seen once. The rearrangement links TRBV10-3 to TRBJ2-7; D unresolved. Germline loops: CDR1 ENHRY, CDR2 SYGVKD. The V end lost 9 bases, the J end lost 0 bases, and 12 bases lay between the germline ends. CDR3 length: 13 residues. Here the CDR3 reads CAIGWSSSYEQYF. The CDR3 DNA reads TGTGCCATTGGGTGGTCTAGCTCCTACGAGCAGTACTTC.

The chain's CDR3 is CASTNGGYSNQPQHF. The CDR3 DNA reads TGTGCCAGCACCAATGGCGGCTATAGCAATCAGCCCCAGCATTTT. The V gene is TRBV5-6, the J gene TRBJ1-5; D is uncertain. The CDR3 runs 15 residues. Trimming removed 6 bases at V and 0 bases at J, with 13 bases between. Germline values: CDR1 SGHDT, CDR2 YYEEEE.

This clone is a singleton in its sample. The CDR3 region is CASSAVAGGQETQYF. The CDR3 DNA reads as TGTGCCAGCAGTGCTGTAGCGGGAGGGCAAGAGACCCAGTACTTC. J is TRBJ2-5 and V is TRBV2; TRBD2 matches 11 bases. J lost 2 bases, V lost 4 bases, and 3 bases had no gene match. The CDR3 spans 15 residues. The germline CDR1 and CDR2 sequences are SNHLY and FYNNEI.

The chain uses TRBV25-1 and TRBJ1-4; no clear D. Germline CDR1 is MGHDK and CDR2 is SYGVNS. CDR3 length equals 15 residues. Trimming cost V 5 bases and J 7 bases, with 17 bases left between them. The CDR3 coding sequence is TGTGCCAGCAGTACCCACACCGGAGGGAGTGAAAAACTGTTTTTT. Translation gives CASSTHTGGSEKLFF. Together with reference TRBV25-1 and TRBJ1-4, the CDR3 gives the full variable domain: EADIYQTPRYLVIGTGKKITLECSQTMGHDKMYWYQQDPGMELHLIHYSYGVNSTEKGDLSSESTVSRIRTEHFPLTLESARPSHTSQYLCASSTHTGGSEKLFFGSGTQLSVL.

The CDR3 region has the DNA TGTGCCAGCAGCTTAGACTATAATTCACCCCTCCACTTT. Encoded protein: CASSLDYNSPLHF. The gene calls are TRBV7-7 and TRBJ1-6; D remains unclear. Germline-derived CDR1 and CDR2 are SSHAT and FNYEAQ (reference sequence). This CDR3 is 13 amino acids long. Between the trimmed V and J ends, which lost 1 base and 3 bases, there was a span of 1 base.

This chain connects TRBV19 to TRBJ1-1; D remains unclear. V lost 3 bases, J lost 4 bases, and 9 bases lay in between. Germline V lookup: CDR1 LNHDA, CDR2 SQIVND (reference sequence). The CDR3 extends over 13 amino acids. CDR3 protein: CASSIDEATEAFF. CDR3 sequence (DNA): TGTGCCAGTAGTATCGATGAAGCCACTGAAGCTTTCTTT.

This rearrangement joins TRBV29-1 to TRBJ1-1; tentatively, D is TRBD1 (5 bases). The CDR3 has 12 amino acids. CDR1 and CDR2 from the germline V gene are SQVTM and ANQGSEA. Trimming removed 3 bases from V and 5 bases from J, with 10 bases in between. CDR3 bases: TGCAGCGTTGACCAGGGAGAGACTGAAGCTTTCTTT. This codes for CSVDQGETEAFF.

The rearrangement joins TRBV7-7 to TRBJ2-5; 7 positions agree with TRBD1. Germline V gene sequence: CDR1 SSHAT, CDR2 FNYEAQ (reference sequence). This CDR3 is 15 amino acids long. V was pared by 5 bases and J by 5 bases, with 11 bases of the junction left unmatched. CDR3 bases: TGTGCCAGCAGCCACAGGGGTGGCACTGGGGAGACCCAGTACTTC. Protein: CASSHRGGTGETQYF.